The rows below give T cell receptor beta chains drawn from one sample of a study of T cells in Graves' hyperthyroidism and ophthalmopathy. Each CDR3 protein gets one entry after TCRdb re-called the multiplex PCR reads with MiXCR. This sample carries about 180,000 distinct CDR3 sequences, approximately 17% of them seen once, and the ten largest clones take around 29%. Sequencing was performed on blood. These receptor sequences come from a woman aged 45-59 years with Graves' hyperthyroidism. The CDR3 runs from the conserved cysteine through the conserved F or W. Each record gives: D gene, J gene, V gene, clone size, CDR3 DNA, CDR3 protein. D genes are given only for firm matches. The size field is filled for only some rows; it gives once, few, many or a size class.

D gene: .
J gene: TRBJ1-2
V gene: TRBV14
clone size: many
CDR3 DNA: TGTGCCAGCAGCCAAGATGCCCGGGGTGACCTTTATGGCTACACCTTC
CDR3 protein: CASSQDARGDLYGYTF

D gene: .
J gene: TRBJ1-2
V gene: TRBV7-2
clone size: many
CDR3 DNA: TGTGCCAGCAGCTTGCCTCAATTATCTAACTATGGCTACACCTTC
CDR3 protein: CASSLPQLSNYGYTF

D gene: .
J gene: TRBJ2-7
V gene: TRBV20-1
clone size: many
CDR3 DNA: TGCAGTGCTAGGTACCTGGGGGGCTACGAGCAGTACTTC
CDR3 protein: CSARYLGGYEQYF

D gene: .
J gene: TRBJ1-1
V gene: TRBV20-1
clone size: .
CDR3 DNA: TGCAGTGCCAAGGAGGGGAACACTGAAGCTTTCTTT
CDR3 protein: CSAKEGNTEAFF

D gene: .
J gene: TRBJ2-7
V gene: TRBV6-1
clone size: many
CDR3 DNA: TGTGCCAGCAGTTACACAGGGTTCGCCTACGAGCAGTACTTC
CDR3 protein: CASSYTGFAYEQYF

D gene: TRBD1
J gene: TRBJ2-7
V gene: TRBV6-2/TRBV6-3
clone size: many
CDR3 DNA: TGTGCCAGCAGGTCCGGGACAGCCTACGAGCAGTACTTC
CDR3 protein: CASRSGTAYEQYF

D gene: .
J gene: TRBJ2-3
V gene: TRBV6-9
clone size: .
CDR3 DNA: TGTGCCAGCAGTTACGGGAGTGGTCCAGATACGCAGTATTTT
CDR3 protein: CASSYGSGPDTQYF

D gene: TRBD2
J gene: TRBJ2-1
V gene: TRBV6-1
clone size: many
CDR3 DNA: TGTGCCAGCAGTGAACGGCTAGCGGGGGGCGGGGATGAGCAGTTCTTC
CDR3 protein: CASSERLAGGGDEQFF

D gene: .
J gene: TRBJ2-7
V gene: TRBV20-1
clone size: many
CDR3 DNA: TGCAGTGCTAGAGGGACGTTCACCTACGAGCAGTACTTC
CDR3 protein: CSARGTFTYEQYF

D gene: .
J gene: TRBJ1-5
V gene: TRBV19
clone size: many
CDR3 DNA: TGTGCCAGTGAGATCGGGGGGGGAAGGAATCAGCCCCAGCATTTT
CDR3 protein: CASEIGGGRNQPQHF

D gene: TRBD2
J gene: TRBJ2-2
V gene: TRBV20-1
clone size: few
CDR3 DNA: TGCAGTGCTAGAAGGCGGGGGGCCGCGAACACCGGGGAGCTGTTTTTT
CDR3 protein: CSARRRGAANTGELFF

D gene: .
J gene: TRBJ1-5
V gene: TRBV20-1
clone size: many
CDR3 DNA: TGCAGTGCTAGTTCGGTCAGGTCGTTTAGCAATCAGCCCCAGCATTTT
CDR3 protein: CSASSVRSFSNQPQHF

D gene: TRBD1
J gene: TRBJ2-3
V gene: TRBV24-1
clone size: many
CDR3 DNA: TGTGCCACCAGTGATTTATACAGGGGAGCCACAGATACGCAGTATTTT
CDR3 protein: CATSDLYRGATDTQYF

D gene: TRBD2
J gene: TRBJ2-3
V gene: TRBV7-3
clone size: .
CDR3 DNA: TGTGCCAGCAGCTTGGGAACTAGCGGGCGGGCGGATACGCAGTATTTT
CDR3 protein: CASSLGTSGRADTQYF

D gene: .
J gene: TRBJ1-2
V gene: TRBV7-9
clone size: .
CDR3 DNA: TGTGCCAGCAGCTCGACTTCTGGGGCGGTCGGCTACACCTTC
CDR3 protein: CASSSTSGAVGYTF

D gene: .
J gene: TRBJ1-2
V gene: TRBV6-1
clone size: many
CDR3 DNA: TGTGCCAGCAGTTCCGTCGGTCAAAGGAACTATGGCTACACCTTC
CDR3 protein: CASSSVGQRNYGYTF

D gene: TRBD2
J gene: TRBJ2-1
V gene: TRBV19
clone size: many
CDR3 DNA: TGTGCCAGTAGTATCCAGCGGGGGGCCTACAATGAGCAGTTCTTC
CDR3 protein: CASSIQRGAYNEQFF

D gene: .
J gene: TRBJ2-5
V gene: TRBV2
clone size: .
CDR3 DNA: TGTGCCAGCAGTGACAGCACAGAGACCCAGTACTTC
CDR3 protein: CASSDSTETQYF

D gene: TRBD2
J gene: TRBJ2-7
V gene: TRBV6-2/TRBV6-3
clone size: many
CDR3 DNA: TGTGCCAGCAGTTACTCCAGGACTAGCGGGGGTTCCCTCTCCTACGAGCAGTACTTC
CDR3 protein: CASSYSRTSGGSLSYEQYF

D gene: .
J gene: TRBJ2-7
V gene: TRBV11-2
clone size: .
CDR3 DNA: TGTGCCAGCAGCTTAGGTGGCGAGGCTCGCGAGCAGTACTTC
CDR3 protein: CASSLGGEAREQYF

D gene: .
J gene: TRBJ2-5
V gene: TRBV28
clone size: .
CDR3 DNA: TGTGCCAGCAGTTCCCCCCGGGCGAAGGGGCCGTCCAAAGAGACCCAGTACTTC
CDR3 protein: CASSSPRAKGPSKETQYF

D gene: .
J gene: TRBJ2-2
V gene: TRBV24-1
clone size: many
CDR3 DNA: TGTGCCACCAGTGATGCGTTGACAACCAACACCGGGGAGCTGTTTTTT
CDR3 protein: CATSDALTTNTGELFF

D gene: TRBD1
J gene: TRBJ2-2
V gene: TRBV11-3
clone size: many
CDR3 DNA: TGTGCCAGCAGCTCCGACAGGGCAACGAACACCGGGGAGCTGTTTTTT
CDR3 protein: CASSSDRATNTGELFF

D gene: .
J gene: TRBJ1-5
V gene: TRBV2
clone size: many
CDR3 DNA: TGTGCCAGCAGGGCCGACATGCCTGCAGTGCAGCCCCAGCATTTT
CDR3 protein: CASRADMPAVQPQHF

D gene: .
J gene: TRBJ1-2
V gene: TRBV27
clone size: many
CDR3 DNA: TGTGCCAGCTGGGGGGGGACCGAGGGGTTTAACTATGGCTACACCTTC
CDR3 protein: CASWGGTEGFNYGYTF

D gene: TRBD2
J gene: TRBJ2-7
V gene: TRBV7-9
clone size: many
CDR3 DNA: TGTGCCAGCAGCTTAGAGCCTAGCGGGGGATACGAGCAGTACTTC
CDR3 protein: CASSLEPSGGYEQYF

D gene: .
J gene: TRBJ1-2
V gene: TRBV11-2
clone size: many
CDR3 DNA: TGTGCCAGCAGCTTTGGGATTACGGAGATCCCTTATGGCTACACCTTC
CDR3 protein: CASSFGITEIPYGYTF

D gene: TRBD2
J gene: TRBJ2-3
V gene: TRBV12-5
clone size: .
CDR3 DNA: TGTGCTAGTGGCGGGGGGTTGGGGGTAGGGGATACGCAGTATTTT
CDR3 protein: CASGGGLGVGDTQYF

D gene: .
J gene: TRBJ2-7
V gene: TRBV7-2
clone size: many
CDR3 DNA: TGTGCCAGCAGCTTAAGACACCTCTACGAGCAGTACTTC
CDR3 protein: CASSLRHLYEQYF

D gene: .
J gene: TRBJ2-7
V gene: TRBV19
clone size: few
CDR3 DNA: TGTGCCAGTAGTATCCACAGGAGCTCCTACGAGCAGTACTTC
CDR3 protein: CASSIHRSSYEQYF

D gene: TRBD2
J gene: TRBJ2-2
V gene: TRBV7-9
clone size: many
CDR3 DNA: TGTGCCAGCAGCCACACCCTAGCGGGGGCCTCGAACACCGGGGAGCTGTTTTTT
CDR3 protein: CASSHTLAGASNTGELFF

D gene: .
J gene: TRBJ1-3
V gene: TRBV20-1
clone size: many
CDR3 DNA: TGCAGTGCTAGGGGGGTGACTGGAAACACCATATATTTT
CDR3 protein: CSARGVTGNTIYF

D gene: .
J gene: TRBJ1-5
V gene: TRBV6-2/TRBV6-3
clone size: .
CDR3 DNA: TGTGCCAGCAATGGATTGGGGAGCAATCAGCCCCAGCATTTT
CDR3 protein: CASNGLGSNQPQHF

D gene: .
J gene: TRBJ1-5
V gene: TRBV27
clone size: many
CDR3 DNA: TGTGCCAGCAGTCCTCTGGGGGCGGGCAATCAGCCCCAGCATTTT
CDR3 protein: CASSPLGAGNQPQHF

D gene: .
J gene: TRBJ1-4
V gene: TRBV28
clone size: many
CDR3 DNA: TGTGCCAGCAGTCCCGTCCTTAATGAAAAACTGTTTTTT
CDR3 protein: CASSPVLNEKLFF

D gene: .
J gene: TRBJ2-4
V gene: TRBV6-1
clone size: many
CDR3 DNA: TGTGCCAGCAGGATAGATCGGGACAAAAACATTCAGTACTTC
CDR3 protein: CASRIDRDKNIQYF

D gene: .
J gene: TRBJ2-1
V gene: TRBV19
clone size: many
CDR3 DNA: TGTGCCAGTAGGGGATCGGTCAATGAGCAGTTCTTC
CDR3 protein: CASRGSVNEQFF

D gene: TRBD1
J gene: TRBJ2-3
V gene: TRBV6-2/TRBV6-3
clone size: .
CDR3 DNA: TGTGCCAGCAGAGGGGACAGGGTCGATACGCAGTATTTT
CDR3 protein: CASRGDRVDTQYF

D gene: .
J gene: TRBJ2-7
V gene: TRBV20-1
clone size: many
CDR3 DNA: TGCAGTGCTAGAGGGCCGGGCAACTACGAGCAGTACTTC
CDR3 protein: CSARGPGNYEQYF

D gene: .
J gene: TRBJ1-2
V gene: TRBV6-2/TRBV6-3
clone size: many
CDR3 DNA: TGTGCCAGCAGTTACGGGGGTGCTGGAAGGGGCTACACCTTC
CDR3 protein: CASSYGGAGRGYTF

D gene: TRBD1
J gene: TRBJ2-1
V gene: TRBV3-1
clone size: few
CDR3 DNA: TGTGCCAGCAGCCAGACCGGGACAGGGGCATACAATGAGCAGTTCTTC
CDR3 protein: CASSQTGTGAYNEQFF

D gene: .
J gene: TRBJ1-1
V gene: TRBV3-1
clone size: many
CDR3 DNA: TGTGCCAGCAGCCCTAAAGGGGGGGCAAACACTGAAGCTTTCTTT
CDR3 protein: CASSPKGGANTEAFF

D gene: .
J gene: TRBJ1-5
V gene: TRBV20-1
clone size: many
CDR3 DNA: TGCAGTGCCCCTTCCCGGGCTAACGGTCCCCAGCATTTT
CDR3 protein: CSAPSRANGPQHF

D gene: TRBD2
J gene: TRBJ2-7
V gene: TRBV12-3/TRBV12-4
clone size: many
CDR3 DNA: TGTGCCAGCCAGAAGCGGGGAACCTACGAGCAGTACTTC
CDR3 protein: CASQKRGTYEQYF

D gene: .
J gene: TRBJ1-2
V gene: TRBV7-8
clone size: many
CDR3 DNA: TGTGCCAGCAGCCCTCAGAGGAACGTTAACTATGGCTACACCTTC
CDR3 protein: CASSPQRNVNYGYTF

D gene: .
J gene: TRBJ2-2
V gene: TRBV7-3
clone size: many
CDR3 DNA: TGTGCCAGCAGCTCAAGACCCAACCCTTACACCGGGGAGCTGTTTTTT
CDR3 protein: CASSSRPNPYTGELFF

D gene: .
J gene: TRBJ2-1
V gene: TRBV6-2/TRBV6-3
clone size: many
CDR3 DNA: TGTGCCAGCAGTTACGGTCTAGCGAGCAATGAGCAGTTCTTC
CDR3 protein: CASSYGLASNEQFF

D gene: .
J gene: TRBJ1-2
V gene: TRBV18
clone size: many
CDR3 DNA: TGTGCCAGCTCACCAGGTGGTATTGGGGGCTACACCTTC
CDR3 protein: CASSPGGIGGYTF

D gene: .
J gene: TRBJ2-1
V gene: TRBV5-6
clone size: .
CDR3 DNA: TGTGCCAGCAGCTTGGCGGTGGGTAGCTTCTACAATGAGCAGTTCTTC
CDR3 protein: CASSLAVGSFYNEQFF

D gene: .
J gene: TRBJ1-5
V gene: TRBV19
clone size: many
CDR3 DNA: TGTGCCAGTAGTGCCTCCTGGGGAACTAATAGCAATCAGCCCCAGCATTTT
CDR3 protein: CASSASWGTNSNQPQHF

D gene: .
J gene: TRBJ1-2
V gene: TRBV6-4
clone size: many
CDR3 DNA: TGTGCCAGCATCACGACGACGGACTCCCTTTTGGCCTTC
CDR3 protein: CASITTTDSLLAF